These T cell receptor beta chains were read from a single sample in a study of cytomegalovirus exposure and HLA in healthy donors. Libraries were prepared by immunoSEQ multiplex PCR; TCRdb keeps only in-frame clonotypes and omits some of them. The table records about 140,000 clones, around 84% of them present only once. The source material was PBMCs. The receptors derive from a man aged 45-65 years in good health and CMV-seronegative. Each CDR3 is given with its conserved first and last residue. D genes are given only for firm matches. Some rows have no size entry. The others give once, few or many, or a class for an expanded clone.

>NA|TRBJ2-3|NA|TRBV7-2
TGTGCCAGCAGCTTAGTAGGGGGGGCCAGAGATACGCAGTATTTT
CASSLVGGARDTQYF
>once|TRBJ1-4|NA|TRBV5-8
TGTGCCAGCAGCCCCTTGGCAGGGGATAGTGAAAAACTGTTTTTT
CASSPLAGDSEKLFF
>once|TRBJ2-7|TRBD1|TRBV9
TGTGCCAGCAGCCACGATCCGCTTGACAGGGTTCAGGGCGAGCAGTACTTC
CASSHDPLDRVQGEQYF
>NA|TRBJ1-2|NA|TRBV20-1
TGCAGTGCTAGACAGGGTGATGGCTACACCTTC
CSARQGDGYTF
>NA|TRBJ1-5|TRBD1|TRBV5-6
TGTGCCAGCAGTCAGGACAGGGGCAATCAGCCCCAGCATTTT
CASSQDRGNQPQHF
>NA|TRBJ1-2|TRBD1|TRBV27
TGTGCCAGCAGTTTCGCAGGGGGCCTGGGCTATGGCTACACCTTC
CASSFAGGLGYGYTF
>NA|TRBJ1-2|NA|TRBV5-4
TGTGCCAGCAGCTTGGACGGGAACTATGGCTACACCTTC
CASSLDGNYGYTF
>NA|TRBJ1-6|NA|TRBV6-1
TGTGCCAGCAGTGAAATCGCCCCAGGGGCCAATTCACCCCTCCACTTT
CASSEIAPGANSPLHF
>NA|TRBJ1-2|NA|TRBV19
TGTGCCAGTAGTATAGACCGGACACGGCCTAACTATGGCTACACCTTC
CASSIDRTRPNYGYTF
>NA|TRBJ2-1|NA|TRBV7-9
TGTGCCAGCAGCTTAATAGACAATGAGCAGTTCTTC
CASSLIDNEQFF
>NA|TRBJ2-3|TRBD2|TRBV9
TGTGCCAGCAGCGTAGGGGGTAGCGGGTACACAGATACGCAGTATTTT
CASSVGGSGYTDTQYF
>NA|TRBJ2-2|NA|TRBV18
TGTGCCAGCTCACGGGCCCCAGAGACCGGGGAGCTGTTTTTT
CASSRAPETGELFF
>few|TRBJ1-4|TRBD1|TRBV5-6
TGTGCCAGCAGCCGACAGGGGATGGGGTCGGAAAAACTGTTTTTT
CASSRQGMGSEKLFF